This entry is about one T cell receptor (beta chain). This clonotype was seen a few times. Its target antigen remains unknown. Base-call qualities are not available, and no considerably larger clone is one nucleotide away. This record comes from a study of T cells in Graves' hyperthyroidism and ophthalmopathy (dated 2019 in TCRdb). General notes on the study: Peripheral blood was sampled at the time of initial diagnosis, prior to any treatment. The study also compared thyroid tissue and blood T-cell repertoires from several Graves' hyperthyroidism patients. The approximately 98 discovery patients were randomly divided into training and test sets at a 7:3 ratio. The paper reports TCR Vbeta CDR3 sequencing of over 120 peripheral blood samples: under 45 ophthalmopathy, some 80 hyperthyroidism and around 17 progressor patients. An independent validation cohort of around 19 hyperthyroidism patients and approximately 16 patients who later progressed to ophthalmopathy tested prospective prediction of ophthalmopathy. Once sampling was done, hyperthyroidism patients were given methimazole at a starting dose of 30 mg daily, whereas ophthalmopathy patients were given high-dose intravenous methylprednisolone. A discovery cohort of approximately 97 patients, 43 with Graves' ophthalmopathy and 55 to 65 with stable Graves' hyperthyroidism, was used to find distinguishing TCR V-J signatures.

In the ophthalmopathy patients, disease was moderately to severely active, with a Clinical Activity Score of 3 or more, a NOSPECS grade of 4 or more, and a duration of less than 3 months. Any patient with an uncontrolled infection, another autoimmune disease, pregnancy or lactation was excluded. Diagnoses were established on the basis of clinical symptoms, serum thyroxine and TRAb, thyroid ultrasound, and orbital computed tomography. PBMCs were isolated from more than 9 ml of fresh peripheral blood by Ficoll-Paque density gradient centrifugation. Trizol reagent was used to extract total RNA, and RNA quality was then checked on an Agilent 2100 Bioanalyzer. Results the study describes overall, beyond this receptor: Blood samples also contained most of the expanded thyroid clonotypes (frequency above 0.001), which suggests that blood repertoires may reflect thyroid immune responses. In validation, the model predicted progression to ophthalmopathy a median of roughly six months before onset, with about 70% sensitivity and nearly 75% specificity. Sample size was not statistically predetermined, and blinding of investigators to group allocation was not performed. A 13 V-J signature model separated ophthalmopathy from stable hyperthyroidism, with just over 85% sensitivity and about 81% specificity in cross-validation and 80%/75% in testing.

Taken from cysteine to phenylalanine, the CDR3 has 11 residues. Only CDR3 DNA is held: 33 bases, read in frame from base 1. V is clipped by 7 bases and J by 2 bases, and the sequence between their germline boundaries is 5 bases long. In the germline V gene, CDR1 corresponds to MNHNS and CDR2 to SASEGT. The TCR beta CDR3 regions were amplified from RNA transcripts. The first round of RT-PCR for the TCR CDR3 was performed with the HTBI primer set and the Qiagen OneStep RT-PCR kit. The libraries were constructed in a second round of multiplex PCR and then size-selected and purified. Libraries were sequenced paired-end with 100 bp reads on an Illumina HiSeq2000. Under the source paper's analysis protocol: SOAPnuke was used to process the raw data, with reads discarded if the reads contained adapters or uncalled bases, had a mean Phred below 15, or lacked an exact constant-primer or identifier match. COPE v1.2.5 was used to merge the high-quality paired reads, and each unique nucleotide sequence was defined as a clonotype. Clonotypes were aligned to IMGT TRBV, TRBD and TRBJ reference segments using MiTCR v1.1. Analysis was restricted to V-J combinations with a frequency above 0.0001, which covered roughly 99% of repertoires. The TCS score was defined as the ratio of F50 (clonal expansion) to E x V (chaos), calculated using BLOSUM62-based TCRdist between CDR3 peptides within each V-J. Welch's t-statistics and random forest reduced some 510 V-J features to about 13, which were used in a naive Bayes classifier (R e1071). TCRdb trimmed public reads at Q25 via fastp, called clones via MiXCR and kept in-frame beta chains. Rows are combined by CDR3 protein, so each entry shows the most common genes and DNA. The V and J calls shown here were made by TCRdb, not taken from the authors' results. Across this sample there are fewer than 750,000 distinct CDR3 sequences, with about 14% seen only once. Approximately 12% of the sample rests with the top ten.

This clonotype was obtained from a woman in her fifties or sixties with Graves' ophthalmopathy. The sequenced material came from blood. The chain is encoded by TRBV6-1 joined to TRBJ1-2, with the D gene not confidently named. The nucleotide sequence is given as TGTGCCAGCACACGCAACTATGGCTACACCTTC. It specifies CASTRNYGYTF.